The source of this T cell receptor beta chain is a study of blood T cells in healthy people across ages. The V gene's germline CDR1 is SGHVS and CDR2 FNYEAQ. CDR3 length: 13 amino acids. V lost 1 base and J lost 10; bases outside the gene matches: 1. Alongside a J-beta primer mix, a sample-barcoded 5' primer served in a second PCR lasting 7 to 11 cycles. TCRdb independently ran MiXCR on the 5' RACE reads; one entry per CDR3 protein. Among around 520,000 distinct CDR3 sequences listed, 25% to 35% were seen once. This same sample was also part of a study on T cells of mothers and their children.

The V and J genes are TRBV7-6 and TRBJ2-1, with TRBD2 matching over 10 bases. Sequencing used blood. This sequence was found in a boy under 10 years old in good health. CDR3 loop: CASSLELAGEQFF. The CDR3 bases are TGTGCCAGCAGCTTAGAACTAGCGGGAGAGCAGTTCTTC.